This T cell receptor (beta chain) was identified during a study of blood T cell repertoires in COVID-19 (TCRdb year 2020). Describing the broader study: The collaborator samples originated in the United States, Italy and Spain and spanned the acute and convalescent phases of COVID-19. The material from the prospective study consisted of cDNA or gDNA derived from T cells, B-cell-depleted T cells, or PBMCs. Nearly every sample came with metadata listing a de-identified subject ID, COVID-19 status, age in years and sex. Samples came from the ongoing ImmuneRACE study (first 160 participants) plus 1,254 subjects from 6 global collaborators. Where available, HLA class I and class II types were obtained from metadata supplied by the sample provider rather than from assay-based typing. Deeply sampled blood TCRbeta repertoires from subjects exposed to, actively infected with, or recovered from COVID-19 were included in the dataset. The repertoires were released in a freely available public database intended as a resource for research on the immune response to SARS-CoV-2. The paper as a whole reports these results and caveats: How much clinical and demographic metadata was included differed by source and by participant, and the metadata was provided uncurated.

TCRbeta CDR3 regions were amplified from genomic DNA by means of the immunoSEQ Assay, a bias-controlled multiplex PCR. Per the authors' processing: The number of nucleated cells in each sample was estimated from the amplification of reference gene primers within the assay. To quantify the absolute abundance of each unique TCRbeta CDR3 rearrangement, sequence reads were collapsed and filtered. Productive Simpson clonality was computed per sample as the square root of Simpson's diversity index over productive rearrangements. TCRdb provides this immuneACCESS table in a form limited to in-frame rearrangements. Some clones are lacking; in checked studies, under half of them reflect an unresolved V gene, and why the rest are absent is not known. That table supplies the V and J calls and clone size; D and trimming were determined from the DNA. For this sample the table gives about 370,000 clones, of which roughly 90% were detected only once. The ten largest clones take up 3% of the sample.

At one collaborating source in Seattle, patients were enrolled during active infection and were followed longitudinally through the course of disease. Collaborating institutions collected whole blood in K2EDTA tubes following their own protocols. Collaborator samples were shipped for TCRbeta analysis as frozen whole blood, isolated PBMCs, or DNA extracted from either sample type. From its cysteine to its phenylalanine, the CDR3 spans 16 amino acids. Only CDR3 DNA is held: 48 bases, read in frame from base 1. The germline V gene provides CDR1 MNHEY and CDR2 SVGAGI. Ends trimmed: V by 0 bases, J by 6 bases; bases unmatched to a gene: 6. Remarks on this clone: Its cognate antigen has yet to be identified. It has no much larger one-base neighbor in the sample; base qualities were not kept.

This receptor was identified in a woman between 25 and 40 years old with COVID-19, enrolled during active disease. The chain employs TRBV6-5 and TRBJ2-2; TRBD2 matches 8 bases in the middle. Sequencing was performed on peripheral blood. The CDR3 amino acid sequence is: CASSYSPGLESGELFF. The DNA is as follows: TGTGCCAGCAGTTACTCACCGGGACTAGAGTCCGGGGAGCTGTTTTTT.